The T cell receptor beta chain described here comes from a study of blood T cell repertoires in COVID-19. This CDR3 has 16 residues. Trimming took 4 bases from V and 0 from J, leaving 16 bases between them. CDR1 is SGHRS and CDR2 is YFSETQ in the germline V gene. Method: immunoSEQ multiplex PCR; TCRdb's copy keeps in-frame clones and lacks some. The sample yields about 250,000 clones, around nine tenths seen once. This sequence joins TRBV5-1 and TRBJ1-1, with a possible D match to TRBD1 (5 bases). What was sequenced was peripheral blood. The origin of this receptor is a woman aged 55-70 years who had recovered from COVID-19. The CDR3 here is CASSLDSHSMNTEAFF. CDR3 bases: TGCGCCAGCAGCCTCGACAGCCACTCCATGAACACTGAAGCTTTCTTT.